The sequence of this TCR beta chain was determined in a study of shared clonotypes between healthy human individuals. CD8 cells regarded as naive lacked CD45RO, were positively chosen for CCR7, and omitted terminally differentiated effector memory CD45RA+ cells. Remarks on this clone: A single base separates this from a much larger clone, so it may be a read error. The identical CDR3 is also encoded by other nucleotide sequences in the sample.

Here immunoSEQ multiplex PCR was the method, and the copy in TCRdb shows in-frame clones only, minus some. This sample has about 2 million clones; approximately 94% occur once, and the top ten carry 1% to 1.5%. Sequenced material: naive CD8+ T cells sorted from blood. The sequence was obtained from a man aged 18-30 years in good health.

This CDR3 is CASSSGGNTEAFF. DNA for the CDR3: TGTGCCAGCAGTTCCGGGGGGAACACTGAAGCTTTCTTT. The rearrangement links TRBV6-5 to TRBJ1-1, with a possible D match to TRBD1 (5 bases). The germline V gene encodes CDR1 MNHEY and CDR2 SVGAGI. Trimming took off 4 bases at V and 1 base at J, with 7 bases between the two ends. This CDR3 comprises 13 residues.